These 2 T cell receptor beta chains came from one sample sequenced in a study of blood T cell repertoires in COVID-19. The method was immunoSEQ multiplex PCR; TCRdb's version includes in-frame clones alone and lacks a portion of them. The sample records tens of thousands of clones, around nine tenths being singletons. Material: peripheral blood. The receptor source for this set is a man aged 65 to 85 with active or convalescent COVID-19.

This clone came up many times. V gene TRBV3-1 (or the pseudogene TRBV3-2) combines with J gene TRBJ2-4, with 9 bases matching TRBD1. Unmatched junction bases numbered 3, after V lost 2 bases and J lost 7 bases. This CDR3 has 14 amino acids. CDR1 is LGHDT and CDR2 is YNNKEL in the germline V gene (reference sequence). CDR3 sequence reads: CASSQLTGGNIQYF. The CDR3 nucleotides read TGTGCCAGCAGCCAACTGACAGGGGGGAACATTCAGTACTTC.

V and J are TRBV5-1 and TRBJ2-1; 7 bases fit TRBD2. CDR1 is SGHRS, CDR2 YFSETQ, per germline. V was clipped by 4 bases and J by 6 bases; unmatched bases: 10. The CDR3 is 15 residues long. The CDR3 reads CASSLVGEGRNEQFF. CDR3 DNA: TGCGCCAGCAGCCTCGTGGGGGAGGGCCGCAATGAGCAGTTCTTC.